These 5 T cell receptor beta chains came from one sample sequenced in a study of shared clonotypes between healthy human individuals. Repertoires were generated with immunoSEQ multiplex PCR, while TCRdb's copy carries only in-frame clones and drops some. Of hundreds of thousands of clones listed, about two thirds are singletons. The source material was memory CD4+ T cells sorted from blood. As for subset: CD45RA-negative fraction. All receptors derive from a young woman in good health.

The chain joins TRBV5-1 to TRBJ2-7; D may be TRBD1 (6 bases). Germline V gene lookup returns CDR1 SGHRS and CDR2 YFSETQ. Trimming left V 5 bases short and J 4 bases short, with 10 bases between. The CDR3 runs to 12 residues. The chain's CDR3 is CASSERGYEQYF. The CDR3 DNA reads TGCGCCAGCAGTGAGAGGGGGTACGAGCAGTACTTC.

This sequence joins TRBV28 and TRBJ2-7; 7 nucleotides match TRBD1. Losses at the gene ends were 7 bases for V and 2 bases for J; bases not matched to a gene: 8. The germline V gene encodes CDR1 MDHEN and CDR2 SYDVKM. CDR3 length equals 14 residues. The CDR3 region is CASISRQGAYEQYF. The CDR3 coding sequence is TGTGCCAGCATTAGTAGACAGGGTGCCTACGAGCAGTACTTC.

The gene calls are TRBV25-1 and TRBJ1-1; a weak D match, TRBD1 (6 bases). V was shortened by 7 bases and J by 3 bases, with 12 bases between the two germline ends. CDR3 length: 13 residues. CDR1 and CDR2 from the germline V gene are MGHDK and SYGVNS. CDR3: CASIGGEDTEAFF. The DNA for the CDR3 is TGTGCCAGCATCGGGGGCGAGGACACTGAAGCTTTCTTT.

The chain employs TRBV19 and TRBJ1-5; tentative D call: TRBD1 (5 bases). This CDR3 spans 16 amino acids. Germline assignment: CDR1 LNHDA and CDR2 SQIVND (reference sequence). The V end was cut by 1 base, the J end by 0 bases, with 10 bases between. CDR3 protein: CASSIASGGSNQPQHF. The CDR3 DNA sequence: TGTGCCAGTAGTATAGCGTCCGGGGGTAGCAATCAGCCCCAGCATTTT.

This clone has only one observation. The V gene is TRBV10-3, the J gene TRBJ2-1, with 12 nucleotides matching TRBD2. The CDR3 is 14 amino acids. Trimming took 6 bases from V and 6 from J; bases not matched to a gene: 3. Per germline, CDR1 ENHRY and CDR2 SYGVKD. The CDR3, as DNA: TGTGCCATCAGGGAGACTAGCGGGAGCAATGAGCAGTTCTTC. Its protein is CAIRETSGSNEQFF.